One sample yielded the 32 T cell receptor beta chains listed below, sequenced in a study of shared clonotypes between healthy human individuals. Clones were read by immunoSEQ multiplex PCR, and TCRdb kept only the in-frame ones, dropping some. The sample contains 2,100,000 or so clones, more than 90% of which appear only once. Source material: naive CD4+ T cells sorted from blood. Subset: CD45RA+ positively selected. These receptors were taken from a man between 18 and 29 years old in good health.

The chain uses TRBV11-1 and TRBJ2-2; 8 bases are a match to TRBD1. CDR1 and CDR2 from the germline V gene are SGHAT and FQDESV (reference sequence). Losses at the gene ends were 5 bases for V and 1 base for J; bases not matched to a gene: 3. CDR3 length equals 15 residues. The DNA of the CDR3 is TGTGCCAGCAGCACCGGACAGGGGAACACCGGGGAGCTGTTTTTT. Encoded protein: CASSTGQGNTGELFF.

The rearrangement uses TRBV4-1 and TRBJ2-3, with a tentative D call TRBD1 (6 bases). CDR3 length: 19 residues. V shed 4 bases and J shed 2 bases, with 25 bases lying between them. Germline V lookup: CDR1 MGHRA, CDR2 YSYEKL. The DNA for the CDR3 is TGCGCCAGCAGCCCCTCCCCCGCGGTCCGAAAGGGGGTCACAGATACGCAGTATTTT. It translates to CASSPSPAVRKGVTDTQYF.

The chain uses TRBV5-1 and TRBJ1-1, with TRBD1 matching over 8 bases. Germline CDR1 and CDR2: SGHRS and YFSETQ. Losses at the gene ends were 8 bases for V and 4 bases for J; bases not matched to a gene: 1. The CDR3 extends over 11 amino acids. The chain's CDR3 is CASQGATEAFF. DNA of the CDR3: TGCGCCAGTCAGGGGGCCACTGAAGCTTTCTTT.

The sample holds one count of this clone. This rearrangement joins TRBV30 to TRBJ1-1, with unresolved D. The CDR3 covers 12 residues. Germline loops: CDR1 GTSNPN, CDR2 SVGIG (reference sequence). V gave up 0 bases and J gave up 6 bases, with 8 bases separating them. The CDR3 region has the DNA TGTGCCTGGAGTGTAGAGTCGGCTGAAGCTTTCTTT. Its translation is CAWSVESAEAFF. Full variable domain (missing parts from reference TRBV30 and TRBJ1-1): SQTIHQWPATLVQPVGSPLSLECTVEGTSNPNLYWYRQAAGRGLQLLFYSVGIGQISSEVPQNLSASRPQDRQFILSSKKLLLSDSGFYLCAWSVESAEAFFGQGTRLTVV.

The rearrangement links TRBV5-6 to TRBJ2-1; 13 bases are a match to TRBD2. Germline V gene sequence: CDR1 SGHDT, CDR2 YYEEEE. Trimming cost V 4 bases and J 4 bases; bases outside gene matches: 5. The CDR3 loop spans 16 amino acids. The CDR3 DNA reads as TGTGCCAGCAGCCTCCGGACTAGCGGGGGATACAATGAGCAGTTCTTC. Encoded protein: CASSLRTSGGYNEQFF.

The gene calls are TRBV10-3 and TRBJ1-1; D unclear. The germline V and J ends were trimmed by 2 bases and 1 base, with 5 bases remaining between them. The CDR3 covers 13 residues. CDR1 is ENHRY, CDR2 SYGVKD, per germline. CDR3 amino acids: CAISEVENTEAFF. CDR3 DNA: TGTGCCATCAGTGAGGTAGAGAACACTGAAGCTTTCTTT.

This sequence joins TRBV14 and TRBJ2-1; 10 bases match TRBD2. V shed 4 bases and J 4 bases; nucleotides not matched to a gene: 7. CDR1 is SGHDN, CDR2 FVKESK, per germline. There are 16 residues in the CDR3. CDR3 coding DNA: TGTGCCAGCAGCCCCCGGGGGACTAGCGTGTACAATGAGCAGTTCTTC. This translates into CASSPRGTSVYNEQFF.

The V gene is TRBV7-2, the J gene TRBJ2-7, with 7 bases matching TRBD1. V dropped 5 bases and J dropped 0; count of bases not matched to a gene: 7. The CDR3 extends over 15 amino acids. Germline V gene sequence: CDR1 SGHTA, CDR2 FQGNSA. CDR3 protein: CASSARDSSSYEQYF. For the CDR3, the DNA is TGTGCCAGCAGCGCCCGGGACAGCAGCTCCTACGAGCAGTACTTC.

The CDR3 DNA reads as TGTGCCAGCTCACCCTCGTCAGGGGGCGGGACTGAAGCTTTCTTT. Protein product: CASSPSSGGGTEAFF. The chain recombines TRBV18 with TRBJ1-1, with TRBD1 matching over 8 bases. CDR3 length: 15 amino acids. CDR1 is KGHSH and CDR2 is LQKENI in the germline V gene. V trimming: 3 bases; J trimming: 5 bases; junction bases outside the gene matches: 8.

This rearrangement joins TRBV5-1 to TRBJ1-1, with D unresolved. Germline CDR1 is SGHRS and CDR2 is YFSETQ. Trimming pared 9 bases from V and 1 base from J, leaving 13 bases between. The CDR3 covers 13 residues. The CDR3 spells CATKDAGNTEAFF. As DNA, the CDR3 is TGCGCCACCAAAGACGCCGGGAACACTGAAGCTTTCTTT.

This chain joins TRBV18 and TRBJ1-1; perhaps TRBD1 as D (6 bases). The V gene's germline CDR1 is KGHSH and CDR2 LQKENI. The V and J ends lost 3 bases and 1 base respectively, with 12 bases between them. The CDR3 contains 15 residues. In DNA, the CDR3 is TGTGCCAGCTCACCTGTTGGGGGGCGGAACACTGAAGCTTTCTTT. Encoded protein: CASSPVGGRNTEAFF.

This clone was seen more than once but under ten times. The chain joins TRBV2 to TRBJ1-6; D is uncertain. The CDR3 has 12 amino acids. Germline CDR1 is SNHLY and CDR2 is FYNNEI. Trimming pared 5 bases from V and 11 bases from J, leaving 10 bases between. In nucleotides, the CDR3 is TGTGCCAGCAGTAATGGGATAACACCCCTCCACTTT. Its translation: CASSNGITPLHF.

The rearrangement joins TRBV4-1 to TRBJ1-6; no reliable D call. CDR3 length: 12 residues. Germline CDR1 MGHRA, CDR2 YSYEKL. V was trimmed by 4 bases and J by 13 bases, leaving 11 bases between them. The CDR3 DNA reads TGCGCCAGCAGCCGAGCGGGTGTCCCCCTCCACTTT. This codes for CASSRAGVPLHF.

The genes are TRBV9 and TRBJ2-1; 7 bases map to TRBD2. V was clipped by 0 bases and J by 6 bases; unmatched bases: 3. CDR1 is SGDLS and CDR2 is YYNGEE in the germline V gene. This CDR3 has 14 residues. The CDR3 region is CASSVELAFNEQFF. The CDR3 DNA is TGTGCCAGCAGCGTAGAACTAGCGTTCAATGAGCAGTTCTTC.

Concerning this clone: In the same sample, other DNA sequences code for this CDR3. The rearrangement uses TRBV6-5 and TRBJ2-1; TRBD2 matches 7 bases. After removal of 0 bases from V and 0 bases from J, the junction contained 2 bases not matched to a gene. Germline CDR1 is MNHEY and CDR2 is SVGAGI. CDR3 length: 16 residues. The CDR3 loop is CASSYSSGTSYNEQFF. In DNA form, the CDR3 reads TGTGCCAGCAGTTACTCGAGCGGGACCTCCTACAATGAGCAGTTCTTC.

This chain links TRBV25-1 with TRBJ1-1, with 7 bases that match TRBD1. Germline CDR1 and CDR2: MGHDK and SYGVNS. This CDR3 has 13 amino acids. J lost 3 bases, V lost 6 bases, and 4 bases had no gene match. The CDR3 loop reads CASRETGDTEAFF. CDR3 DNA sequence: TGTGCCAGCAGGGAAACAGGGGACACTGAAGCTTTCTTT.

The chain links TRBV6-5 to TRBJ1-1, with D tentatively TRBD1 (6 bases). The ends were cut back, 5 bases at V and 5 bases at J, with 15 bases in the middle. The CDR3 is made up of 14 amino acids. The germline V gene has CDR1 MNHEY and CDR2 SVGAGI. The CDR3 sequence: CASSPATGKTEAFF. For the CDR3, the DNA is TGTGCCAGCAGTCCTGCGACAGGAAAAACTGAAGCTTTCTTT.

V and J are TRBV6-1 and TRBJ1-2; possible D gene TRBD1, 5 bases. The ends were cut back, 6 bases at V and 5 bases at J, with 16 bases in the middle. The CDR3 sequence is 14 residues long. CDR1 is MNHNS and CDR2 is SASEGT in the germline V gene. Here the CDR3 DNA reads TGTGCCAGCAGATTGACAGTGACCCTATATGGCTACACCTTC. Encoded protein: CASRLTVTLYGYTF.

The chain joins TRBV9 to TRBJ1-6, with TRBD1 matching 8 bases. The CDR3 totals 17 residues. Germline lookup yields CDR1 SGDLS and CDR2 YYNGEE. Trimming took 0 bases from V and 0 from J; bases not matched to a gene: 2. The DNA for the CDR3 is TGTGCCAGCAGCGTAGGGACAGGGCGCTCCTATAATTCACCCCTCCACTTT. Amino acids: CASSVGTGRSYNSPLHF. The full variable domain, with the rest looked up from reference TRBV9 and TRBJ1-6, is DSGVTQTPKHLITATGQRVTLRCSPRSGDLSVYWYQQSLDQGLQFLIQYYNGEERAKGNILERFSAQQFPDLHSELNLSSLELGDSALYFCASSVGTGRSYNSPLHFGNGTRLTVT.

As concerns this clone: This sample includes further DNA sequences coding for the same CDR3. This chain joins TRBV5-1 and TRBJ2-3; 7 bases line up with TRBD1. The CDR3 has 15 residues. Germline V gives CDR1 SGHRS, CDR2 YFSETQ. V gave up 0 bases and J gave up 1 base; unmatched junction bases: 2. The CDR3 region has the DNA TGCGCCAGCAGCTTGGTGGGGACAGGCACAGATACGCAGTATTTT. Translated, it gives CASSLVGTGTDTQYF. Drawing the rest from reference TRBV5-1 and TRBJ2-3, the complete variable domain is KAGVTQTPRYLIKTRGQQVTLSCSPISGHRSVSWYQQTPGQGLQFLFEYFSETQRNKGNFPGRFSGRQFSNSRSEMNVSTLELGDSALYLCASSLVGTGTDTQYFGPGTRLTVL.

The chain combines TRBV7-2 with TRBJ1-1; TRBD1 might be the D (5 bases). V was cut by 4 bases and J by 1 base, with 16 bases left in between. The CDR3 loop spans 16 amino acids. Germline V CDR1 and CDR2: SGHTA, FQGNSA. The CDR3 loop is CASSSFPGTENTEAFF. CDR3 DNA sequence: TGTGCCAGCAGCTCGTTTCCCGGGACCGAGAACACTGAAGCTTTCTTT.

Note on this clone: Other nucleotide sequences from this sample produce the same CDR3. This chain connects TRBV5-1 to TRBJ2-3; D is ambiguous. The V gene's germline CDR1 is SGHRS and CDR2 YFSETQ. CDR3 size: 15 residues. Trimming removed 0 bases at V and 0 bases at J, with 8 bases between. The CDR3 reads CASSLVGVSTDTQYF. The CDR3 DNA follows: TGCGCCAGCAGCTTGGTTGGCGTTAGCACAGATACGCAGTATTTT.

The chain employs TRBV29-1 and TRBJ2-2, with D uncertain. CDR3 size: 15 residues. Trimming removed 4 bases from V and 2 bases from J, with 14 bases in between. CDR1 SQVTM and CDR2 ANQGSEA come from the germline V gene. CDR3 region: CSVGPPTTNTGELFF. The CDR3 DNA reads TGCAGCGTTGGTCCGCCTACTACAAACACCGGGGAGCTGTTTTTT.

The V gene is TRBV21-1, the J gene TRBJ2-1; the tabulated D call, TRBD2, remains unverified against the DNA. TRBV21-1 is annotated as a pseudogene. This CDR3 has 14 residues. DNA for the CDR3: TGTGCCAGCAGCCCGAGGGACTGTCACAATGAGCAGTTCTTC. This sequence encodes CASSPRDCHNEQFF.

CDR3 nucleotides: TGCGCCAGCAGCGAGGGTGAGGGGGGCCTAGGAGAGCAGTACTTC. As protein: CASSEGEGGLGEQYF. This chain links TRBV5-1 with TRBJ2-7, with D tentatively TRBD1 or TRBD2 (6 bases each). Germline V gives CDR1 SGHRS, CDR2 YFSETQ. This CDR3 region has 15 residues. V gave up 4 bases and J gave up 7 bases, with 21 bases separating them.

The chain carries TRBV4-3 and TRBJ2-3; D gene ambiguous. The length of the CDR3 is 17 residues. V lost 0 bases and J 1 base, leaving 14 bases between the germline ends. The V gene's germline CDR1 is LGHNA and CDR2 YSLEER. CDR3 sequence (DNA): TGCGCCAGCAGCCAAGATAGGTCAGTTTACGGCACAGATACGCAGTATTTT. Translation gives CASSQDRSVYGTDTQYF.

This clone was seen more than once but under ten times. Other DNA sequences in this specimen translate into the identical CDR3. The rearrangement joins TRBV4-1 to TRBJ1-4; a weak D match, TRBD1 (5 bases). CDR1 MGHRA and CDR2 YSYEKL come from the germline V gene. With 0 bases removed from V and 8 bases from J, the gap between germline ends came to 10 bases. This CDR3 region has 14 residues. The CDR3 region is CASSQDRAGEKLFF. For the CDR3, the DNA is TGCGCCAGCAGCCAAGACAGGGCGGGGGAAAAACTGTTTTTT.

The chain combines TRBV9 with TRBJ2-7; D gene ambiguous. The CDR3 is 16 amino acids. From germline, CDR1 is SGDLS and CDR2 YYNGEE. With 0 bases removed from V and 0 bases from J, the gap between germline ends came to 13 bases. CDR3 DNA sequence: TGTGCCAGCAGCGTAGGGGCACAGAGCCTCTCCTACGAGCAGTACTTC. This codes for CASSVGAQSLSYEQYF.

The J gene is TRBJ1-2, the V gene TRBV7-8, with 7 positions matching TRBD1. J lost 0 bases, V lost 5 bases, and 12 bases had no gene match. CDR3 length: 17 residues. CDR1 is SGHVS, CDR2 FQNEAQ, per germline. CDR3 DNA sequence: TGTGCCAGCAGCACCCGACAGGGCCCACTCTCTAACTATGGCTACACCTTC. It translates to CASSTRQGPLSNYGYTF.

The chain has TRBV2 and TRBJ1-1; 8 bases agree with TRBD1. The V gene's germline CDR1 is SNHLY and CDR2 FYNNEI. The CDR3 totals 12 residues. This chain's CDR3 is CVTGGYGTEAFF. CDR3 bases: TGTGTTACAGGGGGGTATGGCACTGAAGCTTTCTTT.

This chain links TRBV9 with TRBJ2-7; maybe TRBD1 (5 bases). The V gene lost 0 bases and the J gene lost 5 bases, with 9 bases spanning the gap. Germline CDR1 is SGDLS and CDR2 is YYNGEE. The CDR3 length is 13 residues. The chain's CDR3 is CASSVAGQNEQYF. In DNA, the CDR3 is TGTGCCAGCAGCGTAGCAGGGCAAAACGAGCAGTACTTC.

The genes are TRBV4-1 and TRBJ2-5; 8 nucleotides match TRBD2. Germline CDR1 is MGHRA and CDR2 is YSYEKL. V was pared by 8 bases and J by 5 bases, with 7 bases of the junction left unmatched. The CDR3 is 13 amino acids. CDR3 nucleotide sequence: TGCGCCAGCCCGGGGGGGGCTAGGGAGACCCAGTACTTC. This sequence encodes CASPGGARETQYF.